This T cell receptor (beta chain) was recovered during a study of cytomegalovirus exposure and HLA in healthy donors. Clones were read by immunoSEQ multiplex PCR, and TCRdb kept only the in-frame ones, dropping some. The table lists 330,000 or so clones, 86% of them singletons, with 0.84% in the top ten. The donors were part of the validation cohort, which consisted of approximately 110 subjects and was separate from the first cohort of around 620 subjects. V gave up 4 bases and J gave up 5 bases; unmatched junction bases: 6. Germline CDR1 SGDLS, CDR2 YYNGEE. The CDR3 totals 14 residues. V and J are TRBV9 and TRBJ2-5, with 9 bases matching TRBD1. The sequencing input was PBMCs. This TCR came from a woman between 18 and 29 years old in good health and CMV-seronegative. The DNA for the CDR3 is TGTGCCAGCAGCAAGCGGACAGGGGTGGAGACCCAGTACTTC. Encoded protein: CASSKRTGVETQYF. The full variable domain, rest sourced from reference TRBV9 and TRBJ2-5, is DSGVTQTPKHLITATGQRVTLRCSPRSGDLSVYWYQQSLDQGLQFLIQYYNGEERAKGNILERFSAQQFPDLHSELNLSSLELGDSALYFCASSKRTGVETQYFGPGTRLLVL.